The T cell receptor (beta chain) described here comes from a study of cytomegalovirus exposure and HLA in healthy donors. About the research overall: It was reported in a later analysis that the same platform had been used for the approximately 120 validation repertoires as for the roughly 670 first-cohort repertoires. Study outcomes and limitations: In the roughly 110 validation repertoires, under 95% of cluster scores exceeded 0, per a later analysis.

The CDR3 contains 19 residues. V shed 5 bases, J shed 5 bases, and the junction held 23 bases outside the gene matches. This table comes from immunoSEQ multiplex PCR, and its TCRdb copy is limited to in-frame clones, with some not included. The table shows 65,000 to 90,000 clones, with 85% to 95% occurring only once. This clone has just one count. The antigen remains unidentified. The V call is TRBV5-7, the J call TRBJ1-2; 8 bases fit TRBD1. TRBV5-7 is an ORF, and what it does is uncertain. This receptor was identified in a man younger than 30 in good health and CMV-seronegative. The sequencing input was PBMCs. CDR3 region: CASSRRRDRSVAIGYGYTF. Written as DNA, the CDR3 is TGTGCCAGCAGTAGAAGGAGGGACAGGTCGGTCGCTATCGGGTATGGCTACACCTTC.